In its sample, the clone carrying this T cell receptor (beta chain) was seen many times. The same CDR3 also results from other DNA sequences found in this sample. This table comes from immunoSEQ multiplex PCR, and its TCRdb copy is limited to in-frame clones, with some not included. Found here are 100,000 or so clones, 55% to 75% of them singletons; the top ten hold 30% to 45%. The data originate from a study of cytotoxic CD8 clonotypes in ibrutinib-treated CLL. Study as a whole: Among the patients, 11 presented as relapsed/refractory and about 16 as treatment-naive; fewer than 18 showed unmutated IGHV.

The sequence was obtained from a human donor with chronic lymphocytic leukemia. The sequenced sample was PBMCs, obtained after 24 months of ibrutinib treatment.

The DNA of the CDR3 is TGTGCCAGCAGTCCGCCGAGGGGTCAGCCCCAGCATTTT. It encodes CASSPPRGQPQHF. This chain connects TRBV2 to TRBJ1-5, with D possibly TRBD1 on 5 matching bases. The CDR3 loop spans 13 amino acids. Germline V gene data show CDR1 as SNHLY and CDR2 as FYNNEI. Trimming cost V 5 bases and J 6 bases, with 11 bases left between them. The full variable domain, rest sourced from reference TRBV2 and TRBJ1-5, is EPEVTQTPSHQVTQMGQEVILRCVPISNHLYFYWYRQILGQKVEFLVSFYNNEISEKSEIFDDQFSVERPDGSNFTLKIRSTKLEDSAMYFCASSPPRGQPQHFGDGTRLSIL.